This T cell receptor beta chain was captured in a study of T-cell reconstitution after alpha-beta-depleted transplantation in children. TCRbeta library preparation incorporated unique molecular identifiers. TCRdb re-called the PCR reads with MiXCR, one entry per CDR3 protein. This sample has fewer than 700,000 distinct CDR3 sequences, with roughly 23% found just once. Notes on the study in general: One year post-transplant, T-cell counts and diversity were largely derived from T cells produced anew.

This clonotype was seen at least ten times. Its antigen remains unknown. This CDR3 contains 15 residues. Per the germline V gene, CDR1 is SGHRS and CDR2 is YFSETQ. Trimming pared 0 bases from V and 3 bases from J, leaving 7 bases between. This receptor was taken from a boy in the first two years of life who had a stem cell transplant for acute myeloid leukemia, so the T cells may come from the graft donor. The sequencing here drew on PBMCs, mostly from graft donor cells, taken 360 days after TCRalphabeta/CD19-depleted stem cell transplant. This sequence joins TRBV5-1 and TRBJ1-6, with D possibly matching TRBD1 (5 bases). CDR3 amino acids: CASSLDGGYNSPLHF. The CDR3 bases are TGCGCCAGCAGCTTGGACGGGGGCTATAATTCACCCCTCCACTTT.